Given below is one T cell receptor (beta chain) in context. This clonotype was observed a handful of times. The antigen this receptor binds is unknown. No much larger clone is present one base from it, and per-base qualities are unavailable. The library was generated by RT-PCR. The instrument given in TCRdb is Illumina HiSeq 2500. The public reads were reprocessed in TCRdb via fastp at Q25 and MiXCR, keeping in-frame beta chains. One record per CDR3 amino acid sequence lists the most common genes and DNA. The sample contains roughly 700,000 distinct CDR3 sequences, more than 11% of them found a single time. The leading ten clones occupy 5.5% to 7% of the sample. This record belongs to a study of response to subunit inactivated influenza vaccine (dated by TCRdb to 2017 to 2018). About the investigation overall: Deep quantitative T cell receptor repertoire profiling was used in the study to track responses to a trivalent subunit inactivated influenza vaccine. Results the study describes overall, beyond this receptor: The authors proposed that each seasonal influenza vaccination may bring in only a limited number of new T cells.

The source is a man in his fifties or sixties who received an inactivated influenza vaccine. Donor details come from another sample of the same person, matched by shared clones. The sequencing here drew on PBMCs from blood, taken less than 15 days before vaccination.

The DNA sequence follows: TGTGCCAACGCGCGGGAGCGGGAGAGGGCCAAAAACATTCAGTACTTC. Its product reads: CANARERERAKNIQYF. The rearrangement joined TRBV11-2 to TRBJ2-4, with 8 bases aligning to TRBD2. According to the germline V gene, CDR1 reads SGHAT and CDR2 reads FQNNGV. Compared with germline, V lacks 10 bases and J lacks 1 base; bases without a gene match: 12. From its cysteine to its phenylalanine, the CDR3 spans 16 amino acids. Only CDR3 DNA is held: 48 bases, read in frame from base 1.